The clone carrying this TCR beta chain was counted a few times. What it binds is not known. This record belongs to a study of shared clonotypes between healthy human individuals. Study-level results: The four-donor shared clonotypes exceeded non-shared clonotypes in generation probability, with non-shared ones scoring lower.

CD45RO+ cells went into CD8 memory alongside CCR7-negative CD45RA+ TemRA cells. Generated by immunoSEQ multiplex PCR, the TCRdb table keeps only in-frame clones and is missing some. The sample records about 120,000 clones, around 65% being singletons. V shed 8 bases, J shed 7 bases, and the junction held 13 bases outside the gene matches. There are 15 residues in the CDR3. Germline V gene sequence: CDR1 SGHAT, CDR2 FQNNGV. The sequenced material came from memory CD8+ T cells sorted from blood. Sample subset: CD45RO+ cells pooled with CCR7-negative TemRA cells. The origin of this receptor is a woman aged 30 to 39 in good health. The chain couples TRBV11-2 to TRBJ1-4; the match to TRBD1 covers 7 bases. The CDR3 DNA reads TGTGCCAGCGCCGGGAGTGGGACAGTGGGTGAAAAACTGTTTTTT. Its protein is CASAGSGTVGEKLFF.